The rows below give T cell receptor beta chains drawn from one sample of a study of sequential checkpoint blockade in melanoma. The assay was immunoSEQ multiplex PCR, and TCRdb's table has in-frame clones only and misses some. The sample gives 17,000 or so clones, 56% of which show up once; 15% to 20% is in the top ten. The specimen comprised CD8+ T cells sorted from blood (inferred from file names), sampled from a patient given nivolumab and ipilimumab in sequence. These receptors were obtained from a human donor with melanoma. The conserved cysteine and the conserved F or W are not part of the CDR3 here.

TRBJ1-3	12	TRBV27	ASWGGDSGNTIY
TRBJ1-3	14	TRBV2	ASSRTGTGSGNTIY
TRBJ2-1	14	TRBV14	ASSQGMFLGGNEQF
TRBJ2-7	10	TRBV13	ASSSTGGEQY
TRBJ1-3	14	TRBV21-1	ASSSTGRDAGNTIY
TRBJ2-3	14	TRBV19	ASSTTDSYSTDTQY
TRBJ2-1	12	TRBV28	ASSPAGSYNEQF
TRBJ2-1	14	TRBV28	ASSWDFLSTYNEQF
TRBJ1-2	11	TRBV7-9	ASSFNSDDGYT
TRBJ1-2	11	TRBV9	ASRQGIVDGYT
TRBJ2-1	13	TRBV27	ASSPGQGAYNEQF
TRBJ2-1	11	TRBV28	ASSLRGFDEQF
TRBJ2-3	14	TRBV6-5	ASSYSGGGIRDTQY
TRBJ1-1	15	TRBV7-3	ASSLTGRGGDDTEAF
TRBJ1-1	14	TRBV21-1	ASSKAWSIRNTEAF
TRBJ2-7	13	TRBV9	ASSPSGGPAYEQY
TRBJ2-5	14	TRBV7-9	ASSSLHDQERETQY
TRBJ2-2	13	TRBV9	ASSVEHKEAGELF